This record concerns one T cell receptor (beta chain) sequence. Its antigen is undetermined. CDR1 is PRHDT, CDR2 FYEKMQ, per germline (reference sequence). After removal of 4 bases from V and 4 bases from J, the junction contained 8 bases not matched to a gene. CDR3 length: 15 residues. This specimen comes from a study of somatic mutations in cytotoxic T cells in rheumatoid arthritis. Overall study results and limits: No significant CD8+ T-cell clonality difference was found between rheumatoid arthritis patients and age-matched controls. Of the expanded CD8+ clones, the antigen targets were not known.

TCRdb's table, derived via immunoSEQ multiplex PCR, lists solely in-frame clones and lacks some. The sample lists about 20,000 clones, roughly four fifths occurring once. The sample taken for sequencing was CD8+ T cells sorted from blood. This rearrangement joins TRBV13 to TRBJ2-3; 7 bases line up with TRBD2. The clonotype comes from an adult with rheumatoid arthritis. CDR3 bases: TGTGCCAGCAGCTCGGAAAGCGGGGCGGCAGATACGCAGTATTTT. Translating gives CASSSESGAADTQYF.